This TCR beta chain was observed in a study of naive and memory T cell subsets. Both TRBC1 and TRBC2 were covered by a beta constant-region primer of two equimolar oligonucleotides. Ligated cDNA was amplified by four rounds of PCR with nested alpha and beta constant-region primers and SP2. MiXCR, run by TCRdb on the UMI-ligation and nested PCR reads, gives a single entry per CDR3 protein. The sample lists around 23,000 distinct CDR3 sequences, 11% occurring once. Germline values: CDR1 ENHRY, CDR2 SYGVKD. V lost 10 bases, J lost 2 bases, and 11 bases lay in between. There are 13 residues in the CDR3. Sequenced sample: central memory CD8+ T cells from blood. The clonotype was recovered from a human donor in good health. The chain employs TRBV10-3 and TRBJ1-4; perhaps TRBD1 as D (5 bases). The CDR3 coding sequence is TGTGCCACGGAAGCAGGGACTAATGAAAAACTGTTTTTT. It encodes CATEAGTNEKLFF.